The source of this T cell receptor beta chain is a study of identical twins. Broader study findings: Zero-insertion analyses might be partly confounded by invariant T cells like MAIT and iNKT.

The CDR3 extends over 13 amino acids. Germline CDR1 MGHRA, CDR2 YSYEKL. Trimming left V 4 bases short and J 1 base short, with 4 bases between. About this clonotype itself: No antigen is known for it.

TCRdb re-called the 5' RACE reads through MiXCR, storing one row per CDR3 protein. This sample has 450,000 to 650,000 distinct CDR3 sequences, with roughly 15% found just once. These same records also appear under a second study, on yellow fever vaccine responses in identical twins.

Source material: CD4+ T cells sorted from blood. V and J are TRBV4-1 and TRBJ1-4; D gene uncertain. The receptor was isolated from a woman under 30 in good health. The CDR3 bases are TGCGCCAGCAGCCTCCTAACTAATGAAAAACTGTTTTTT. Encoded protein: CASSLLTNEKLFF.